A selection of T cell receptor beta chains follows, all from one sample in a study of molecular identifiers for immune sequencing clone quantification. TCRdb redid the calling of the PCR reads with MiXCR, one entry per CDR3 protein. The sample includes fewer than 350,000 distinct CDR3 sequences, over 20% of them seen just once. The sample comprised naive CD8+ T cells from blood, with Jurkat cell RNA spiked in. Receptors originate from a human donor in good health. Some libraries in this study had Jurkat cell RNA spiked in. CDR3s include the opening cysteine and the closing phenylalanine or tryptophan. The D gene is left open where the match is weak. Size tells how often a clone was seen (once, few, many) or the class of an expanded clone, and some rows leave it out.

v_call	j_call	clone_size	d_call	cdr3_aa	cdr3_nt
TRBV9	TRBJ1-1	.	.	CASSPFLIMNTEAFF	TGTGCCAGCAGCCCATTTCTAATTATGAACACTGAAGCTTTCTTT
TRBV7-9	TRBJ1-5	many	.	CASSSLTGSSEPQHF	TGTGCCAGCAGCTCACTAACAGGGTCCAGCGAGCCCCAGCATTTT
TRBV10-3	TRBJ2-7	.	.	CAVSDLQGYEQYF	TGTGCCGTCAGTGATCTCCAGGGCTACGAGCAGTACTTC
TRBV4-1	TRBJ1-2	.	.	CASSSTTFEGYTF	TGCGCCAGCAGCTCGACTACGTTTGAAGGCTACACCTTC
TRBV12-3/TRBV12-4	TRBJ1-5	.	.	CASSIDGGPYSNQPQHF	TGTGCCAGCAGCATAGACGGGGGTCCTTATAGCAATCAGCCCCAGCATTTT
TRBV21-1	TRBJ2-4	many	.	CASSKVRGAKNIQYF	TGTGCCAGCAGCAAGGTTCGTGGAGCCAAAAACATTCAGTACTTC
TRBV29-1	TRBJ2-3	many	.	CSVEGLPDTQYF	TGCAGCGTTGAGGGCCTTCCGGATACGCAGTATTTT
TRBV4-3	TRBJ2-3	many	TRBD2	CASSQDSSGSTDTQYF	TGCGCCAGCAGCCAAGATAGTAGCGGGAGCACAGATACGCAGTATTTT
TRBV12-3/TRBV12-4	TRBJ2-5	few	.	CASSLQGVQETQYF	TGTGCCAGCAGTTTACAGGGAGTACAAGAGACCCAGTACTTC
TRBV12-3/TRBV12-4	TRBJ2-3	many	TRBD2	CASSPSPAAGGRSTDTQYF	TGTGCCAGCAGCCCTTCCCCTGCGGCGGGGGGGCGCAGCACAGATACGCAGTATTTT
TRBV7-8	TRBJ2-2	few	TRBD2	CASTLHGGAPDANTGELFF	TGTGCCAGCACCCTTCACGGGGGGGCCCCGGACGCTAACACCGGGGAGCTGTTTTTT
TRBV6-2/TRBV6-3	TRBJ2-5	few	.	CASIDWGEETQYF	TGTGCCAGCATCGACTGGGGGGAAGAGACCCAGTACTTC